The 24 T cell receptor beta chains below all came from one sample that was sequenced in a study of CD8 T cells in ankylosing spondylitis. Notes on the study in general: Typical of ankylosing spondylitis blood, it appeared, was a TCR beta motif of under 10 highly homologous variants.

These receptors have no known antigen. Each CDR3 protein gets one entry after TCRdb re-called the 5' RACE reads with MiXCR. The sample lists roughly 670,000 distinct CDR3 sequences, roughly 19% seen once, with over 15% in the top ten. The sample taken for sequencing was blood, either unsorted or a sorted T cell fraction (not recorded which). Every receptor here comes from a male donor with ankylosing spondylitis.

In this sample, this clonotype turned up a few times. The chain employs TRBV20-1 and TRBJ1-1; possibly TRBD1 for D (6 bases). With 5 bases removed from V and 6 bases from J, the gap between germline ends came to 16 bases. The CDR3 contains 13 residues. CDR1 is DFQATT and CDR2 is SNEGSKA in the germline V gene (reference sequence). The CDR3 spells CSAPTGLLPEAFF. The CDR3 region has the DNA TGCAGTGCTCCCACAGGGCTATTACCTGAAGCTTTCTTT.

This clonotype showed up just a few times. The J gene is TRBJ2-3, the V gene TRBV20-1; D gene uncertain. The CDR3 extends over 13 amino acids. CDR1 is DFQATT and CDR2 is SNEGSKA in the germline V gene (reference sequence). The V end was cut by 5 bases, the J end by 2 bases, with 11 bases between. The CDR3 spells CSARPRLTDTQYF. DNA of the CDR3: TGCAGTGCTCGACCGAGACTCACAGATACGCAGTATTTT.

This clonotype was detected only a few times. This rearrangement joins TRBV12-3 or TRBV12-4 to TRBJ1-2; no reliable D call. The CDR3 spans 13 residues. Trimming shortened V by 2 bases and J by 4 bases, and 8 bases separated the two germline ends. CDR3 region: CASSLSLGYGYTF. CDR3 bases: TGTGCCAGCAGTTTATCGCTAGGCTATGGCTACACCTTC.

The chain uses TRBV2 and TRBJ1-4; D uncertain. The CDR3 has 16 amino acids. Germline V lookup: CDR1 SNHLY, CDR2 FYNNEI. Trimming stripped 6 bases from V and 1 base from J, with 15 bases between. The CDR3 reads CASSLTQALTNEKLFF. CDR3 coding DNA: TGTGCCAGCAGCCTCACCCAGGCGCTAACTAATGAAAAACTGTTTTTT. Looking up the rest from reference TRBV2 and TRBJ1-4 gives the full variable domain: EPEVTQTPSHQVTQMGQEVILRCVPISNHLYFYWYRQILGQKVEFLVSFYNNEISEKSEIFDDQFSVERPDGSNFTLKIRSTKLEDSAMYFCASSLTQALTNEKLFFGSGTQLSVL.

Only a few counts were recorded for this clonotype. The chain couples TRBV28 to TRBJ1-2; 9 bases map to TRBD1. Germline V gene lookup returns CDR1 MDHEN and CDR2 SYDVKM. J lost 5 bases, V lost 6 bases, and 7 bases had no gene match. The CDR3 runs 14 residues. The CDR3 is CASRGGTGNYGYTF. The CDR3 nucleotides read TGTGCCAGCAGGGGCGGGACAGGGAATTATGGCTACACCTTC.

The chain uses TRBV7-3 and TRBJ2-2; 7 positions match TRBD1. The CDR3 is 16 residues long. Germline lookup yields CDR1 SGHTA and CDR2 FQGTGA. V gave up 5 bases and J gave up 7 bases; unmatched junction bases: 13. The CDR3 nucleotides read TGTGCCAGCAGCATGGGACAGCCATTAGGATTCGGGGAGCTGTTTTTT. Translation: CASSMGQPLGFGELFF.

With regard to this clonotype: Lacking the conserved final phenylalanine or tryptophan, this CDR3 likely reflects a read error. The chain recombines TRBV7-9 with TRBJ2-5; 8 bases fit TRBD2. This CDR3 is 15 amino acids long. From germline, CDR1 is SEHNR and CDR2 FQNEAQ (reference sequence). Losses at the gene ends were 2 bases for V and 4 bases for J; bases not matched to a gene: 6. The CDR3 loop is CASSLRTSGLETQYL. Written as DNA, the CDR3 is TGTGCCAGCAGCTTAAGAACTAGCGGCCTAGAGACCCAGTACTTA.

There are a few counts of this clonotype. This chain links TRBV7-2 with TRBJ2-5; TRBD2 agrees at 10 bases. Germline V gene data show CDR1 as SGHTA and CDR2 as FQGNSA. V dropped 0 bases and J dropped 4; count of bases not matched to a gene: 2. The CDR3 length is 15 residues. CDR3 sequence (DNA): TGTGCCAGCAGCTTAGCTCGACTAGCGGGAGAGACCCAGTACTTC. This sequence encodes CASSLARLAGETQYF.

V usage is TRBV7-9 and J usage is TRBJ1-1, with D tentatively TRBD1 (6 bases). Trimming took off 1 base at V and 6 bases at J, with 12 bases between the two ends. There are 14 residues in the CDR3. Germline-derived CDR1 and CDR2 are SEHNR and FQNEAQ (reference sequence). The CDR3 region is CASSLVKTGPEAFF. CDR3 bases: TGTGCCAGCAGCTTAGTTAAGACAGGACCTGAAGCTTTCTTT.

This clonotype was seen a handful of times. V and J are TRBV20-1 and TRBJ2-4; TRBD2 matches at 13 bases. J was trimmed by 7 bases and V by 6 bases; bases with no gene match: 6. The CDR3 totals 14 residues. CDR1 and CDR2 (germline): DFQATT, SNEGSKA (reference sequence). The DNA for the CDR3 is TGCAGTGCGCAACTAGCGGGAGGGACGAACATTCAGTACTTC. As protein: CSAQLAGGTNIQYF.

The chain is built from TRBV11-3 and TRBJ2-1, with 13 bases fitting TRBD2. Germline V lookup: CDR1 SGHNT, CDR2 YENEEA. Trimming at V came to 1 base and at J to 7 bases, leaving 7 bases not matched to a gene. The CDR3 consists of 17 residues. DNA of the CDR3: TGTGCCAGCAGCTTAGGTGGACTAGCGGGAGTGGATAATGAGCAGTTCTTC. Its translation: CASSLGGLAGVDNEQFF.

This clonotype turned up a few times. J is TRBJ2-1 and V is TRBV6-1; a weak D match, TRBD2 (5 bases). Germline values: CDR1 MNHNS, CDR2 SASEGT. The CDR3 covers 15 residues. V lost 5 bases, J lost 0 bases, and 11 bases lay in between. CDR3 amino acids: CASSKLGSSYNEQFF. CDR3 in DNA: TGTGCCAGCAGTAAACTAGGAAGCTCCTACAATGAGCAGTTCTTC.

Ten or more counts support this clonotype. The V and J genes are TRBV7-9 and TRBJ2-1, with D perhaps TRBD2 (6 bases). The V gene's germline CDR1 is SEHNR and CDR2 FQNEAQ (reference sequence). The V gene lost 8 bases and the J gene lost 0 bases, with 8 bases spanning the gap. The CDR3 loop spans 13 amino acids. CDR3 protein: CASGGSSYNEQFF. For the CDR3, the DNA is TGTGCCAGCGGGGGGAGCTCCTACAATGAGCAGTTCTTC.

This clonotype was counted between two and nine times. This chain links TRBV20-1 with TRBJ1-5, with D uncertain. The germline V gene encodes CDR1 DFQATT and CDR2 SNEGSKA (reference sequence). The CDR3 covers 12 residues. Deletions cut 3 bases from V and 6 bases from J, with 9 bases between. The CDR3 DNA reads as TGCAGTGCTAGGCGGTTAGGTCAGCCCCAGCATTTT. Its translation: CSARRLGQPQHF.

This clonotype was detected a few times. The chain employs TRBV7-9 and TRBJ2-7, with no clear D. The CDR3 totals 13 residues. V was cut by 5 bases and J by 5 bases, with 13 bases left in between. Germline CDR1 SEHNR, CDR2 FQNEAQ (reference sequence). CDR3 coding DNA: TGTGCCAGCAGCCCCCCCGGAGCACACGAGCAGTACTTC. It yields the protein CASSPPGAHEQYF.

This clonotype was picked up a small number of times. This rearrangement joins TRBV2 to TRBJ1-4; D not resolved. Trimming removed 3 bases from V and 10 bases from J, with 3 bases in between. Germline CDR1 reads SNHLY; CDR2 reads FYNNEI. The CDR3 is made up of 10 amino acids. The CDR3 spells CASSEAKLFF. The CDR3 DNA sequence: TGTGCCAGCAGTGAGGCAAAACTGTTTTTT. The full variable domain, rest sourced from reference TRBV2 and TRBJ1-4, is EPEVTQTPSHQVTQMGQEVILRCVPISNHLYFYWYRQILGQKVEFLVSFYNNEISEKSEIFDDQFSVERPDGSNFTLKIRSTKLEDSAMYFCASSEAKLFFGSGTQLSVL.

The rearrangement joins TRBV7-8 to TRBJ2-3; D is possibly TRBD2 (6 bases). Between the trimmed V and J ends, which lost 1 base and 3 bases, there was a span of 11 bases. This CDR3 is built from 15 residues. From germline, CDR1 is SGHVS and CDR2 FQNEAQ. The CDR3 DNA follows: TGTGCCAGCAGCTTAGAGGTAGCGGAAACAGATACGCAGTATTTT. Its protein is CASSLEVAETDTQYF. Based on the CDR3 plus reference TRBV7-8 and TRBJ2-3, the full variable domain is GAGVSQSPRYKVAKRGQDVALRCDPISGHVSLFWYQQALGQGPEFLTYFQNEAQLDKSGLPSDRFFAERPEGSVSTLKIQRTQQEDSAVYLCASSLEVAETDTQYFGPGTRLTVL.

The V call is TRBV7-2, the J call TRBJ2-2; perhaps D is TRBD1 or TRBD2 (5 bases each). In germline, CDR1 is SGHTA, CDR2 FQGNSA. V gave up 7 bases and J gave up 3 bases, with 15 bases separating them. The CDR3 runs 15 residues. The CDR3 is CASNPIQGHTGELFF. Here the CDR3 DNA reads TGTGCCAGCAACCCTATTCAGGGACACACCGGGGAGCTGTTTTTT. Filled out from reference TRBV7-2 and TRBJ2-2, the complete variable domain reads GAGVSQSPSNKVTEKGKDVELRCDPISGHTALYWYRQSLGQGLEFLIYFQGNSAPDKSGLPSDRFSAERTGGSVSTLTIQRTQQEDSAVYLCASNPIQGHTGELFFGEGSRLTVL.

This clonotype has a handful of counts. J is TRBJ2-3 and V is TRBV20-1; D unresolved. The CDR3 runs 15 residues. V lost 1 base, J lost 2 bases, and 13 bases lay in between. CDR1 DFQATT and CDR2 SNEGSKA come from the germline V gene (reference sequence). CDR3 region: CSARGVNAATDTQYF. As DNA, the CDR3 is TGCAGTGCTAGAGGGGTGAACGCAGCCACAGATACGCAGTATTTT.

This clonotype was seen a single time. The chain couples TRBV5-6 to TRBJ2-7; TRBD1 aligns across 10 bases. The CDR3 length is 19 residues. V shed 4 bases and J 0 bases; nucleotides not matched to a gene: 16. Germline CDR1 SGHDT, CDR2 YYEEEE. The CDR3 loop reads CASSIDRGRLRGPSYEQYF. DNA for the CDR3: TGTGCCAGCAGCATCGACAGGGGGCGCTTGCGGGGGCCCTCCTACGAGCAGTACTTC.

J is TRBJ2-1 and V is TRBV4-3; 12 bases match TRBD2. In germline, CDR1 is LGHNA, CDR2 YSLEER. J was trimmed by 4 bases and V by 4 bases; bases with no gene match: 8. The CDR3 runs 17 residues. CDR3 sequence (DNA): TGCGCCAGCAGCCGAATACTAGCGGGAGGTGGGTACAATGAGCAGTTCTTC. Protein product: CASSRILAGGGYNEQFF.

This clonotype was detected many times. The V gene is TRBV12-3 or TRBV12-4, the J gene TRBJ2-1; D remains unclear. The length of the CDR3 is 14 residues. V was shortened by 2 bases and J by 8 bases, with 13 bases between the two germline ends. This CDR3 reads CASSLSSDMDEQFF. The CDR3 DNA is TGTGCCAGCAGTTTATCGTCCGACATGGATGAGCAGTTCTTC.

This clonotype has just a few counts. V gene TRBV20-1 combines with J gene TRBJ2-2; tentatively, D is TRBD2 (5 bases). V shed 1 base and J shed 7 bases, with 19 bases lying between them. Germline assignment: CDR1 DFQATT and CDR2 SNEGSKA (reference sequence). CDR3 length: 16 amino acids. The CDR3 reads CSARGALGRRIGELFF. CDR3 bases: TGCAGTGCTAGAGGGGCGCTAGGGAGAAGGATCGGGGAGCTGTTTTTT.

V gene TRBV4-2 combines with J gene TRBJ1-1; D gene unclear. Trimming cost V 2 bases and J 1 base, with 8 bases left between them. The germline V gene encodes CDR1 LGHNA and CDR2 YNFKEQ. The CDR3 spans 14 residues. CDR3 DNA: TGTGCCAGCAGCCAACCCCGGGGGAACACTGAAGCTTTCTTT. Its protein product is CASSQPRGNTEAFF.